This T cell receptor beta chain appears in the sequencing data of a study of PD-1 blockade in classical Hodgkin lymphoma. Study-wide context: Patients were given intravenous nivolumab, 3 mg/kg, every 2 weeks.

Concerning this clone: The target antigen is unknown.

General study findings and limits: Excluded were patients who started nivolumab under 1 year after ASCT, a group that had lower diversity.

Regarding time point: cycle 4 day 1 (C4D1), after five to seven weeks of nivolumab. Every patient had relapsed following autologous stem cell transplantation, and cohorts differed in brentuximab vedotin exposure. Patients' outcomes at their best amounted to complete response, partial response or progressive disease. Assay used: immunoSEQ multiplex PCR; TCRdb lists only in-frame clones, some missing. The profile covers under 25,000 clones, with less than 85% appearing a single time and around 40% taken by the ten largest. The germline CDR1 and CDR2 sequences are SGHNT and YENEEA. V was pared by 5 bases and J by 6 bases, with 14 bases between. CDR3 size: 13 residues.

Here the sequenced sample was peripheral blood mononuclear cells (PBMCs), taken before the fourth cycle of nivolumab. This clonotype was sampled from a human donor with classical Hodgkin lymphoma. The V and J genes are TRBV11-3 and TRBJ2-7; D may be TRBD2 (5 bases). CDR3 in amino acids: CASSHSPGSEQYF. Here the CDR3 DNA reads TGTGCCAGCAGCCACTCACCGGGGAGCGAGCAGTACTTC.